The next 17 T cell receptor beta chains were all read from a single sample in a study of T cell repertoires in cytomegalovirus infection. MiXCR, run by TCRdb on the reads, gives a single entry per CDR3 protein. The sample records some 150,000 distinct CDR3 sequences, 6.5% being singletons. The material sequenced was PBMCs. All receptors come from a human donor in good health (CMV status not recorded). Some clones in this sample may be carry-over from other donors' samples.

This clonotype was seen many times. The genes are TRBV10-3 and TRBJ1-1; no clear D. V was cut by 5 bases and J by 6 bases, with 10 bases left in between. The CDR3 is 12 residues long. Germline CDR1 is ENHRY and CDR2 is SYGVKD. CDR3 coding DNA: TGTGCCATCAGTCTGCTCGGATCTGAAGCTTTCTTT. This encodes CAISLLGSEAFF.

This clonotype came up a few times. This chain joins TRBV12-3 or TRBV12-4 and TRBJ2-2, with D tentatively TRBD1 (5 bases). V was shortened by 0 bases and J by 6 bases, with 5 bases between the two germline ends. The CDR3 length is 13 residues. The CDR3 here is CASSLATAGELFF. Written as DNA, the CDR3 is TGTGCCAGCAGTTTAGCGACAGCCGGGGAGCTGTTTTTT.

In DNA, the CDR3 is TGCAGCGGCCGGGACGGCCGGAAAAAACTGTTTTTT. Amino acid sequence: CSGRDGRKKLFF. This chain links TRBV29-1 with TRBJ1-4, with D tentatively TRBD1 (5 bases). The V end lost 7 bases, the J end lost 9 bases, and 15 bases lay between the germline ends. The CDR3 has 12 amino acids. Per germline, CDR1 SQVTM and CDR2 ANQGSEA.

The table lists this clonotype with many counts. J is TRBJ1-2 and V is TRBV28; no definite D call. The CDR3 spans 17 residues. Germline V gives CDR1 MDHEN, CDR2 SYDVKM. The V end lost 7 bases, the J end lost 4 bases, and 25 bases lay between the germline ends. The CDR3 DNA follows: TGTGCCAGCACCCAACGAGGAGGCACTTCGAGCGGCTATGGCTACACCTTC. Amino acid sequence: CASTQRGGTSSGYGYTF.

Comments on this clonotype: Possible read error: a much larger clone is one base away. Here the CDR3 DNA reads TGTGCCATCAGTGAGTTTTCGGGGAACACAGATACGCAGGATTTT. Translation gives CAISEFSGNTDTQDF. This sequence joins TRBV10-3 and TRBJ2-3; D perhaps matches TRBD2 (5 bases). This CDR3 contains 15 residues. Germline V gene lookup returns CDR1 ENHRY and CDR2 SYGVKD.

The chain combines TRBV11-2 with TRBJ1-1, with D possibly being TRBD1 (6 bases). Looked up from germline, CDR1 is SGHAT and CDR2 is FQNNGV. The CDR3 is 15 residues long. V was clipped by 1 base and J by 5 bases, with 14 bases between them. DNA of the CDR3: TGTGCCAGCAGCTTAGCATCGGACAGCAGGACTGAAGCTTTCTTT. Amino acids: CASSLASDSRTEAFF.

At least ten counts were recorded for this clonotype. The gene calls are TRBV6-6 and TRBJ1-5; D uncertain. V gave up 4 bases and J gave up 2 bases, with 15 bases separating them. The CDR3 is 16 amino acids. CDR1 is MNHNY and CDR2 is SVGAGI in the germline V gene (reference sequence). As DNA, the CDR3 is TGTGCCAGCAGTTCCCAGCCAGGAGGTCGCAATCAGCCCCAGCATTTT. Translating it yields CASSSQPGGRNQPQHF.

The V and J genes are TRBV15 and TRBJ1-1, with 8 bases identical to TRBD1. The CDR3 is made up of 15 amino acids. J gave up 0 bases and V 4 bases, and 4 bases lay outside the gene matches. Germline V CDR1 and CDR2: LNHNV, YYDKDF (reference sequence). DNA of the CDR3: TGTGCCACCAGCACCCGGGACAGGTTGAACACTGAAGCTTTCTTT. It encodes CATSTRDRLNTEAFF.

This clonotype was recorded at least ten times. The V call is TRBV12-3 or TRBV12-4, the J call TRBJ1-4; D not resolved. This CDR3 contains 13 residues. V shed 8 bases and J shed 6 bases, with 13 bases lying between them. CDR3 protein: CASGLTRDEKLFF. The DNA for the CDR3 is TGTGCCAGCGGCCTTACGCGAGATGAAAAACTGTTTTTT.

This clonotype was detected a few times. The genes are TRBV7-6 and TRBJ1-2, with 7 nucleotides matching TRBD1. This CDR3 is 14 amino acids long. In germline, CDR1 is SGHVS, CDR2 FNYEAQ. J gave up 6 bases and V 5 bases, and 9 bases lay outside the gene matches. The CDR3 nucleotides read TGTGCCAGCAGCCCGAGTTGGGACAGCCATGGCTACACCTTC. It translates to CASSPSWDSHGYTF.

This clonotype has ten or more counts. The chain carries TRBV7-2 and TRBJ1-3; no firm D call. Deletions cut 5 bases from V and 4 bases from J, with 9 bases between. There are 13 residues in the CDR3. Germline V gene sequence: CDR1 SGHTA, CDR2 FQGNSA. This chain's CDR3 is CASSPGRGNTIYF. The CDR3 nucleotides are TGTGCCAGCAGCCCCGGGCGAGGAAACACCATATATTTT.

This clonotype was detected only a few times. This rearrangement joins TRBV29-1 to TRBJ2-1; a weak D match, TRBD1 (6 bases). Germline CDR1 is SQVTM and CDR2 is ANQGSEA. The CDR3 extends over 14 amino acids. Trimming left V 4 bases short and J 3 bases short, with 13 bases between. CDR3 coding DNA: TGCAGCGTTGGAACAGGGCCCTACTACAATGAGCAGTTCTTC. Amino acid sequence: CSVGTGPYYNEQFF.

This clonotype was detected ten times or more. The chain has TRBV5-4 and TRBJ2-2; D possibly corresponds to TRBD2 (5 bases). The ends were cut back, 3 bases at V and 0 bases at J, with 9 bases in the middle. This CDR3 has 15 amino acids. Per germline, CDR1 SGHNT and CDR2 YYREEE (reference sequence). The CDR3 region is CASSSGTANTGELFF. Here the CDR3 DNA reads TGTGCCAGCAGCTCGGGAACGGCGAACACCGGGGAGCTGTTTTTT.

This clonotype was counted between two and nine times. The V gene is TRBV7-3, the J gene TRBJ1-1; D may be TRBD1 (6 bases). V lost 5 bases, J lost 3 bases, and 10 bases lay in between. Germline V gives CDR1 SGHTA, CDR2 FQGTGA. There are 13 residues in the CDR3. The CDR3 DNA reads TGTGCCAGCAGCCCAAGGGGGGACACTGAAGCTTTCTTT. It yields the protein CASSPRGDTEAFF.

This clonotype was counted at least ten times. The chain has TRBV7-8 and TRBJ1-1; 9 nucleotides line up with TRBD1. The CDR3 runs 19 residues. CDR1 is SGHVS and CDR2 is FQNEAQ in the germline V gene. V lost 6 bases to trimming and J lost 7 bases; unmatched junction nucleotides: 24. The CDR3: CASSFTRTGEIFQNFEAFF. The CDR3 bases are TGTGCCAGCAGTTTTACCAGGACAGGGGAGATTTTCCAAAACTTTGAAGCTTTCTTT.

This clonotype was counted ten times or more. The chain couples TRBV7-3 to TRBJ2-3; tentatively, D is TRBD1 (6 bases). Trimming shortened V by 3 bases and J by 2 bases, and 12 bases separated the two germline ends. CDR1 is SGHTA and CDR2 is FQGTGA in the germline V gene. The CDR3 extends over 15 amino acids. In nucleotides, the CDR3 is TGTGCCAGCAGCTTCAGGGGCATACCCACAGATACGCAGTATTTT. Translating gives CASSFRGIPTDTQYF.

This clonotype was counted only a few times. The gene calls are TRBV5-4 and TRBJ2-7, with D possibly TRBD2 on 6 matching bases. This CDR3 spans 14 amino acids. Looked up from germline, CDR1 is SGHNT and CDR2 is YYREEE (reference sequence). Trimming stripped 4 bases from V and 7 bases from J, with 18 bases between. CDR3 in amino acids: CASSRGWGGGEQYF. The DNA for the CDR3 is TGTGCCAGCAGCCGCGGGTGGGGAGGTGGGGAGCAGTACTTC.